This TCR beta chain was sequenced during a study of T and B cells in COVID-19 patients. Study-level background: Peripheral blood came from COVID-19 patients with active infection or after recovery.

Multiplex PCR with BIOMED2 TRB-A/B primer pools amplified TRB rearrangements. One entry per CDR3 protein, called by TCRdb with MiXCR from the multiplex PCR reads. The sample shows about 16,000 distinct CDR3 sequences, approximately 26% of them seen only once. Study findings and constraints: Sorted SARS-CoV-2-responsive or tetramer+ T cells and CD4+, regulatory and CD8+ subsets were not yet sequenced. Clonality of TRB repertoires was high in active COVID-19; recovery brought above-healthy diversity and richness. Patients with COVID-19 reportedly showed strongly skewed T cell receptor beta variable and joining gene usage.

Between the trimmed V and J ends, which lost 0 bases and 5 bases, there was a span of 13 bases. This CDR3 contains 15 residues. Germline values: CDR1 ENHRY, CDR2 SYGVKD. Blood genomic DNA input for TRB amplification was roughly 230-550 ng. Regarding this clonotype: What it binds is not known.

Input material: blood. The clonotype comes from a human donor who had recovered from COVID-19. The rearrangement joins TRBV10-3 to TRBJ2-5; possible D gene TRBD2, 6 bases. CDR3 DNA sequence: TGTGCCATCAGTGAGTCGGGGCTAGCGTCCGAGACCCAGTACTTC. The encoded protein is CAISESGLASETQYF.